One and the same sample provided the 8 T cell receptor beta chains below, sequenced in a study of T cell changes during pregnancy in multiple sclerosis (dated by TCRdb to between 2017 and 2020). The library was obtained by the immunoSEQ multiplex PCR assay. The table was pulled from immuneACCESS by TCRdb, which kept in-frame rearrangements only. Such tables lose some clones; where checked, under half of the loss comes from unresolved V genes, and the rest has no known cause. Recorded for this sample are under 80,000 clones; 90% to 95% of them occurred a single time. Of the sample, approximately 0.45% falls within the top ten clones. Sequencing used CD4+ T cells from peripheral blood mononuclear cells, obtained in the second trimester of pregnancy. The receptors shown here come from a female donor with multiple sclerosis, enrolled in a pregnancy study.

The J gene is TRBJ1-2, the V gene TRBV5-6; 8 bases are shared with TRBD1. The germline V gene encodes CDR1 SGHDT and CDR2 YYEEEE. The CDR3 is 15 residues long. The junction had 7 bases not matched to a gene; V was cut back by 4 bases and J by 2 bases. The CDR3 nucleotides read TGTGCCAGCAGCCGTTGGACAGGGATCAACTATGGCTACACCTTC. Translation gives CASSRWTGINYGYTF.

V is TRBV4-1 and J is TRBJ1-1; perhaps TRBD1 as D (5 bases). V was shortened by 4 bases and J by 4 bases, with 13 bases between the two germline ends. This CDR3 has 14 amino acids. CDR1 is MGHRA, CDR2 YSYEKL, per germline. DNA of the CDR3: TGCGCCAGCAGCCCCCAGACAGATAGCACTGAAGCTTTCTTT. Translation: CASSPQTDSTEAFF.

The CDR3 nucleotides read TGCGCCAGCAGCCAAGCAGCGATCACAGATACGCAGTATTTT. Its protein is CASSQAAITDTQYF. The chain couples TRBV4-1 to TRBJ2-3; no definite D call. The germline V and J ends were trimmed by 1 base and 2 bases, with 7 bases remaining between them. This CDR3 is 14 amino acids long. Germline V gene lookup returns CDR1 MGHRA and CDR2 YSYEKL.

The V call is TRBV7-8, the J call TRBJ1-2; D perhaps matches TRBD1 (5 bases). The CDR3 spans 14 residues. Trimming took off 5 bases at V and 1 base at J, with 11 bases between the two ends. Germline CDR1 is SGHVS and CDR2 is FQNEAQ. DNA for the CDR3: TGTGCCAGCAGCCTAAGCCAGGGTAACTATGGCTACACCTTC. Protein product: CASSLSQGNYGYTF. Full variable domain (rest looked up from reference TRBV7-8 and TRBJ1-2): GAGVSQSPRYKVAKRGQDVALRCDPISGHVSLFWYQQALGQGPEFLTYFQNEAQLDKSGLPSDRFFAERPEGSVSTLKIQRTQQEDSAVYLCASSLSQGNYGYTFGSGTRLTVV.

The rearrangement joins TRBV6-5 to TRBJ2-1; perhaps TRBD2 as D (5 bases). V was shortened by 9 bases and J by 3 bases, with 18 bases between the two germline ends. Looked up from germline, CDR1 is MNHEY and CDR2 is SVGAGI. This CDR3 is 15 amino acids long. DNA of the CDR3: TGTGCCAGTTGCCGCAACGGGGAAGTCTACAATGAGCAGTTCTTC. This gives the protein CASCRNGEVYNEQFF.

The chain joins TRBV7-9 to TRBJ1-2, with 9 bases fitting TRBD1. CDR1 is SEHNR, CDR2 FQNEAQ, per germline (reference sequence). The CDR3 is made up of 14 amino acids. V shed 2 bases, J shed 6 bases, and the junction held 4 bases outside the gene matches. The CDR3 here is CASSLRDRVHGYTF. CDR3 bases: TGTGCCAGCAGCTTACGGGACAGGGTACATGGCTACACCTTC.

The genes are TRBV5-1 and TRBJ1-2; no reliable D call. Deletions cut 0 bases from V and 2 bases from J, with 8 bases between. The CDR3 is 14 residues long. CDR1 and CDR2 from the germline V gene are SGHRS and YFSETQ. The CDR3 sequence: CASSLAGPNYGYTF. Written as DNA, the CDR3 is TGCGCCAGCAGCTTGGCAGGCCCGAACTATGGCTACACCTTC.

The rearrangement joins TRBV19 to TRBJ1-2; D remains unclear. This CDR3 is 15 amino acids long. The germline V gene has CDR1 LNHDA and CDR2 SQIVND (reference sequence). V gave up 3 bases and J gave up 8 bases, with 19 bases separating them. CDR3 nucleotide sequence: TGTGCCAGTAGTATGGCGAGGGTAGACTTTAGAGGCTACACCTTC. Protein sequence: CASSMARVDFRGYTF.